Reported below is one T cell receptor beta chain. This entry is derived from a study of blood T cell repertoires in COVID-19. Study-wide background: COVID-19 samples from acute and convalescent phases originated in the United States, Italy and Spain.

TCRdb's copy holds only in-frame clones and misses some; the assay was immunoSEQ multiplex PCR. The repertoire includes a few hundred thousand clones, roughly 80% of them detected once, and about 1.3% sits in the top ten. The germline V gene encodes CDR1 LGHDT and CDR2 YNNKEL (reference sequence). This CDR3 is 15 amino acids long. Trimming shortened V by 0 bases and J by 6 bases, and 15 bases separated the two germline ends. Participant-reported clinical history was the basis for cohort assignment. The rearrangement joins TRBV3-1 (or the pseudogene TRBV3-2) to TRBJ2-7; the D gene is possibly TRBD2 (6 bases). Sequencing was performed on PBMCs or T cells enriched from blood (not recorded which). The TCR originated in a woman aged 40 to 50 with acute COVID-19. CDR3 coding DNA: TGTGCCAGCAGCCAAGATTTGATCCAGGGAGGCGAGCAGTACTTC. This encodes CASSQDLIQGGEQYF.